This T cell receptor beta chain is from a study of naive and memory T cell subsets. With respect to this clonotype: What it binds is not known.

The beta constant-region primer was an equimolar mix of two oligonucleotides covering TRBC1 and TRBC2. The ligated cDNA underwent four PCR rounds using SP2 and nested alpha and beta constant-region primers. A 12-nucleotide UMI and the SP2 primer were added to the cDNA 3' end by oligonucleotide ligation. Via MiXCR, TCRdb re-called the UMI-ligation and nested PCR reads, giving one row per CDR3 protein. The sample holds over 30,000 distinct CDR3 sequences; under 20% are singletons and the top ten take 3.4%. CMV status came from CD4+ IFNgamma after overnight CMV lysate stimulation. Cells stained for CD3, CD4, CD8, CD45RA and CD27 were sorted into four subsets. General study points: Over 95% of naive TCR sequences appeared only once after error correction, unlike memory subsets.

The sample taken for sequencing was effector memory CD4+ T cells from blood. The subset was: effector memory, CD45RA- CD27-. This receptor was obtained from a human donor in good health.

CDR3 region: CASSLGLAGGNEQFF. CDR3 coding DNA: TGTGCCAGCAGCCTGGGACTAGCGGGAGGCAATGAGCAGTTCTTC. V gene TRBV7-3 combines with J gene TRBJ2-1; 15 bases are shared with TRBD2. The CDR3 runs to 15 residues. The V segment lost 5 bases and the J segment 6 bases; nucleotides outside the gene matches: 2. Germline CDR1 is SGHTA and CDR2 is FQGTGA.